The clone carrying this TCR beta chain was seen repeatedly, ten times or more. Its antigen is not known. The sample belongs to a study of blood T cells in healthy people across ages. Germline lookup yields CDR1 DFQATT and CDR2 SNEGSKA (reference sequence). The CDR3 totals 13 residues. Deletions cut 6 bases from V and 2 bases from J, with 13 bases between. The donors, aged roughly 6 to 95, were healthy Caucasians from Russia. The use of a sample-barcoded 5' primer and a J-beta primer mix characterized a second PCR of roughly 6 to 12 cycles. Researchers report that a template-switch adaptor with 12 random nucleotides tagged each cDNA molecule. TCRdb passed the 5' RACE reads through MiXCR, listing each CDR3 protein once. The sample gives hundreds of thousands of distinct CDR3 sequences, around 31% of which show up once; 15% to 17% is in the top ten. General study points: Diversity of TCR beta per million T cells declined in a roughly linear way with age. Naive CD4+ cell counts and diversity both ran higher in long-lived than in aged donors.

The V call is TRBV20-1, the J call TRBJ1-2, with TRBD1 as a possible D gene (6 bases). This sequence was found in a woman aged 80 or over in good health. What was sequenced was blood. CDR3 in amino acids: CSAGEGVNYGYTF. For the CDR3, the DNA is TGCAGTGCCGGGGAGGGGGTAAACTATGGCTACACCTTC.